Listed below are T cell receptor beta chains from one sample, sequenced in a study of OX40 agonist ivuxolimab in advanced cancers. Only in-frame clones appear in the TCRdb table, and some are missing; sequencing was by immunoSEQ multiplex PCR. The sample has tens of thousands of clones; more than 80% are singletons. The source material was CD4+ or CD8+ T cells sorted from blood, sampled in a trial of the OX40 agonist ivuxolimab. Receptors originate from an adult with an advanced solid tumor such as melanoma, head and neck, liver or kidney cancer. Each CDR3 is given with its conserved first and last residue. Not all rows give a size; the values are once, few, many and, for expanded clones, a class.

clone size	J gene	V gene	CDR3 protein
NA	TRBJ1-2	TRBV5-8	CASSPSTSRTHYGYTF
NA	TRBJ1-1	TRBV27	CASRSSPGTPTEAFF
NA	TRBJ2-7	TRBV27	CARPYEQYF
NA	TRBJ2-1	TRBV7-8	CASSLSGWPSNEQFF
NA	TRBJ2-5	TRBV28	CASRGEQAPYQETQYF
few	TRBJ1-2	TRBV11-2	CASSPRQGVLNGYTF
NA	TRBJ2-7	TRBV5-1	CASSWGQGASYEQYF
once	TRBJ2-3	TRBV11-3	CASSPWASATGGPTDTQYF
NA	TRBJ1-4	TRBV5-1	CASRGLHEKLFF
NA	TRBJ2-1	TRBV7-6	CASSSSSGVHNEQFF
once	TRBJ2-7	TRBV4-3	CASSQDKSAAGYEQYF